The T cell receptor beta chain described here comes from a study of cytomegalovirus exposure and HLA in healthy donors. The CDR3 totals 17 residues. Germline CDR1 SGHRS, CDR2 YFSETQ. J was trimmed by 0 bases and V by 3 bases; bases with no gene match: 9. PCR was performed using 60 Vbeta and 13 Jbeta primers. The table came from immunoSEQ multiplex PCR; TCRdb's copy has only in-frame clones and leaves some out. Here the sample spans about 140,000 clones, 75% to 85% being singletons. The source material was PBMCs. The receptor's source is a woman under 30 in good health and CMV-seropositive. The chain joins TRBV5-1 to TRBJ2-7; 10 bases line up with TRBD1. CDR3 in amino acids: CASSSEGQGPSSYEQYF. In nucleotides, the CDR3 is TGCGCCAGCAGCTCGGAGGGACAGGGGCCCAGCTCCTACGAGCAGTACTTC. Using reference TRBV5-1 and TRBJ2-7 for the parts outside the CDR3, the full variable domain is KAGVTQTPRYLIKTRGQQVTLSCSPISGHRSVSWYQQTPGQGLQFLFEYFSETQRNKGNFPGRFSGRQFSNSRSEMNVSTLELGDSALYLCASSSEGQGPSSYEQYFGPGTRLTVT.